One T cell receptor (beta chain) is described in this entry. Germline V gene sequence: CDR1 SGHTA, CDR2 FQGNSA. This CDR3 has 14 amino acids. The trim removed 3 bases at V and 5 bases at J, leaving 4 bases unmatched. Measured with immunoSEQ multiplex PCR; TCRdb has only the in-frame clones, and not every one. The sample includes approximately 180,000 clones, roughly 79% of them seen just once. Enrolled during active infection, Seattle patients were then followed longitudinally. These data are taken from a study of blood T cell repertoires in COVID-19. Study-level information: Sites in the United States, Italy and Spain provided acute and convalescent COVID-19 samples.

The sequence derives from a woman older than 75 with COVID-19, enrolled during active disease. V gene TRBV7-2 combines with J gene TRBJ1-2, with 9 bases identical to TRBD1. The specimen was peripheral blood. CDR3 residues: CASSFGQGNYGYTF. The CDR3 DNA reads TGTGCCAGCAGCTTTGGACAGGGGAATTATGGCTACACCTTC.